The rows below give T cell receptor beta chains drawn from one sample of a study of T-cell memory formation after mild COVID-19. Using its own MiXCR run on the 5' RACE reads, TCRdb lists one record per CDR3 protein. The sample lists about 320,000 distinct CDR3 sequences; approximately 15% were seen once. The sequenced sample consisted of PBMCs or a T cell subset sorted from them (not recorded which). Every receptor here comes from a man younger than 35 who had mild COVID-19 (a few samples of this study predate the infection). Cell type and time point are not known. Each CDR3 is given with its conserved first and last residue. D genes are given only for firm matches. Clone size is shown for a subset of rows, as once, few, many or a class of expanded clone.

CASSPNEDTQYF,TGCGCCAGCAGCCCAAACGAGGATACGCAGTATTTT,few,TRBJ2-3,TRBV5-1,NA
CSVGPVPIPVPSSNQPQHF,TGCAGTGTGGGCCCTGTTCCTATTCCTGTTCCTAGCAGCAATCAGCCCCAGCATTTT,few,TRBJ1-5,TRBV20-1,NA
CASTKKRGALSEKLFF,TGTGCCAGCACTAAAAAACGGGGGGCGCTGAGTGAAAAACTGTTTTTT,NA,TRBJ1-4,TRBV7-3,NA
CASSPGQGSSGNTIYF,TGCGCCAGCAGCCCAGGACAGGGGAGCTCTGGAAACACCATATATTTT,NA,TRBJ1-3,TRBV4-1,TRBD1
CASSLSAYSTNTEAFF,TGTGCCAGCAGCTTATCTGCGTATTCTACGAACACTGAAGCTTTCTTT,NA,TRBJ1-1,TRBV7-9,NA
CASSPNPGQGNTIYF,TGTGCCAGCTCACCCAACCCGGGACAAGGAAACACCATATATTTT,NA,TRBJ1-3,TRBV18,NA
CASMSTWAADTQYF,TGTGCCAGCATGAGCACCTGGGCGGCAGATACGCAGTATTTT,NA,TRBJ2-3,TRBV6-2/TRBV6-3,NA
CASSSTYGTDNEQFF,TGTGCCAGCAGTTCAACCTATGGGACTGACAATGAGCAGTTCTTC,NA,TRBJ2-1,TRBV12-3/TRBV12-4,NA
CASSYTGGFTDTQYF,TGTGCCAGCAGCTACACAGGGGGCTTCACAGATACGCAGTATTTT,many,TRBJ2-3,TRBV7-2,TRBD1
CASSLSDGLPGSLHF,TGTGCCAGCAGTTTATCCGACGGCCTCCCGGGATCCCTCCACTTT,NA,TRBJ1-6,TRBV6-5,NA
CASSLGGQGLSETQYF,TGCGCCAGCAGCTTGGGGGGACAGGGATTATCAGAGACCCAGTACTTC,NA,TRBJ2-5,TRBV5-1,TRBD1
CVSSSVNQPQHF,TGTGTCAGCAGTAGCGTTAATCAGCCCCAGCATTTT,NA,TRBJ1-5,TRBV27,NA
CASKPYSGRGGEEQYF,TGTGCCAGCAAACCTTACTCGGGCAGGGGAGGCGAAGAGCAGTACTTC,few,TRBJ2-7,TRBV6-5,NA
CASSLVESSSPLHF,TGCGCCAGCAGCTTGGTGGAATCTTCTTCACCCCTCCACTTT,few,TRBJ1-6,TRBV5-1,NA
CASLRQGLGSPLHF,TGTGCCAGCTTACGACAGGGGTTAGGTTCACCCCTCCACTTT,NA,TRBJ1-6,TRBV2,TRBD1
CASSPPRGTPFDGELFF,TGTGCCAGCAGCCCGCCTAGGGGGACACCGTTTGACGGGGAGCTGTTTTTT,NA,TRBJ2-2,TRBV5-8,NA
CASTEFANTGELFF,TGTGCCAGCACGGAGTTCGCGAACACCGGGGAGCTGTTTTTT,few,TRBJ2-2,TRBV6-2/TRBV6-3,NA
CASSYRVANQPQHF,TGTGCCAGCAGCTACCGGGTCGCTAATCAGCCCCAGCATTTT,NA,TRBJ1-5,TRBV7-2,NA
CASSSAGLGTDTQYF,TGTGCCAGCAGCTCCGCGGGACTAGGTACAGATACGCAGTATTTT,NA,TRBJ2-3,TRBV11-3,TRBD2
CASSSGTGMETQYF,TGCGCCAGCAGCTCCGGGACAGGGATGGAGACCCAGTACTTC,NA,TRBJ2-5,TRBV5-1,TRBD1
CASSSGLAGGPGGTQYF,TGTGCCAGCAGCTCCGGACTAGCGGGGGGGCCAGGCGGGACCCAGTACTTC,many,TRBJ2-5,TRBV7-9,TRBD2
CAISDERDSYEQYF,TGTGCCATCAGTGACGAACGGGACTCCTACGAGCAGTACTTC,NA,TRBJ2-7,TRBV10-3,NA
CASSLGVTWGSKNIQYF,TGTGCCAGCAGCCTAGGCGTCACCTGGGGGTCCAAAAACATTCAGTACTTC,few,TRBJ2-4,TRBV14,NA
CASSLTMSTDTQYF,TGTGCCAGCAGCCTGACCATGAGCACAGATACGCAGTATTTT,many,TRBJ2-3,TRBV7-2,NA
CASSNRGRNSPLHF,TGTGCCAGCAGTAACAGGGGGAGGAATTCACCCCTCCACTTT,few,TRBJ1-6,TRBV12-3/TRBV12-4,TRBD1
CSAPGRPAEETQYF,TGCAGTGCTCCTGGGAGGCCAGCCGAAGAGACCCAGTACTTC,few,TRBJ2-5,TRBV20-1,NA
CASSSGQSYGYTF,TGTGCCAGCAGCTCCGGACAGAGCTATGGCTACACCTTC,many,TRBJ1-2,TRBV11-2,NA
CASSQDDMGANTGELFF,TGCGCCAGCAGCCAAGACGACATGGGCGCGAACACCGGGGAGCTGTTTTTT,NA,TRBJ2-2,TRBV4-3,NA
CAISGTGANEKLFF,TGTGCCATCAGCGGGACAGGGGCAAATGAAAAACTGTTTTTT,NA,TRBJ1-4,TRBV10-3,TRBD1
CAISGQGAGEQYF,TGTGCCATCAGTGGACAGGGGGCCGGCGAGCAGTACTTC,few,TRBJ2-7,TRBV10-3,TRBD1
CASSLAQGKNEQFF,TGCGCCAGCAGCTTGGCCCAGGGAAAAAATGAGCAGTTCTTC,NA,TRBJ2-1,TRBV5-1,NA
CASSQRTRVGMTGETQYF,TGTGCCAGCAGCCAACGGACGCGTGTGGGGATGACGGGAGAGACCCAGTACTTC,few,TRBJ2-5,TRBV3-1,NA
CASSSQAPGQFF,TGTGCCAGCAGCTCCCAAGCGCCTGGGCAGTTCTTC,few,TRBJ2-1,TRBV7-2,NA
CARGAASGGNTGELFF,TGTGCCAGGGGAGCGGCTAGCGGGGGGAACACCGGGGAGCTGTTTTTT,NA,TRBJ2-2,TRBV2,TRBD2
CASSLMSSYNEQFF,TGTGCCAGCAGCCTGATGAGCTCCTACAATGAGCAGTTCTTC,NA,TRBJ2-1,TRBV7-2,NA
CASSPNSGDYGYTF,TGTGCCAGCTCACCAAATTCGGGAGACTATGGCTACACCTTC,few,TRBJ1-2,TRBV18,NA
CASSPTTGRSYGYTF,TGCGCCAGCAGCCCGACGACAGGACGGAGCTATGGCTACACCTTC,NA,TRBJ1-2,TRBV4-1,NA
CSARVGTGRYEQYF,TGCAGTGCTAGAGTCGGGACAGGAAGATACGAGCAGTACTTC,NA,TRBJ2-7,TRBV20-1,TRBD1
CASSETGMAQPQHF,TGTGCCAGCAGTGAAACAGGGATGGCTCAGCCCCAGCATTTT,few,TRBJ1-5,TRBV9,NA
CSAPRQGTYEQYF,TGCAGTGCTCCCCGACAGGGAACCTACGAGCAGTACTTC,NA,TRBJ2-7,TRBV20-1,TRBD1
CASSFESSYEQYF,TGTGCCAGCAGCTTCGAGAGCTCCTACGAGCAGTACTTC,NA,TRBJ2-7,TRBV7-9,NA
CSASDRRSNEKLFF,TGCAGTGCTAGCGATAGGAGGTCTAATGAAAAACTGTTTTTT,few,TRBJ1-4,TRBV20-1,NA
CASSLNGREAFF,TGTGCCAGCAGTTTGAATGGACGTGAAGCTTTCTTT,few,TRBJ1-1,TRBV6-5,NA
CASSFGSLTGGELFF,TGTGCCAGCAGCTTCGGCAGCCTAACAGGAGGGGAGCTGTTTTTT,NA,TRBJ2-2,TRBV7-2,NA
CASSLMEDTQYF,TGTGCCAGCAGTTTAATGGAGGATACGCAGTATTTT,NA,TRBJ2-3,TRBV12-3/TRBV12-4,NA
CASSQETSRDRGLADTQYF,TGCGCCAGCAGCCAAGAAACCAGCCGGGACAGGGGATTGGCAGATACGCAGTATTTT,few,TRBJ2-3,TRBV4-3,TRBD1
CASSTGRGNEKLFF,TGCGCCAGCAGCACCGGACGGGGAAATGAAAAACTGTTTTTT,few,TRBJ1-4,TRBV5-1,NA
CASSLIPRPKTMNTEAFF,TGCGCCAGCAGCTTAATTCCCAGGCCCAAGACCATGAACACTGAAGCTTTCTTT,NA,TRBJ1-1,TRBV5-1,NA
CSALKSGANVLTF,TGCAGTGCCCTAAAATCTGGGGCCAACGTCCTGACTTTC,many,TRBJ2-6,TRBV20-1,NA
CASSPGSGITDTQYF,TGTGCCAGCAGCCCCGGCAGCGGGATAACAGATACGCAGTATTTT,NA,TRBJ2-3,TRBV9,TRBD2
CASSSVSNTDTQYF,TGTGCCAGCAGCTCCGTCAGTAACACAGATACGCAGTATTTT,many,TRBJ2-3,TRBV7-6,NA
CASSTGDTEAFF,TGTGCCAGCTCAACAGGGGACACTGAAGCTTTCTTT,NA,TRBJ1-1,TRBV2,TRBD1
CASSSSHDRTYEQYF,TGTGCCAGCAGCTCCAGCCACGACAGAACCTACGAGCAGTACTTC,NA,TRBJ2-7,TRBV12-3/TRBV12-4,NA
CASSPGQGGRTDTQYF,TGCGCCAGCAGCCCCGGACAGGGAGGTAGAACAGATACGCAGTATTTT,NA,TRBJ2-3,TRBV4-3,TRBD1
CASSGKNTEAFF,TGTGCCAGCAGCGGCAAGAACACTGAAGCTTTCTTT,few,TRBJ1-1,TRBV7-9,NA